This T cell receptor (beta chain) came from a study of T cell responses to AZD1222 COVID-19 vaccine. CDR1 LGHDT and CDR2 YNNKEL come from the germline V gene (reference sequence). The germline V and J ends were trimmed by 3 bases and 11 bases, with 16 bases remaining between them. This CDR3 has 13 residues. As for this clone: Its cognate antigen is unknown.

Findings and caveats of the study: Nearly half of the spike-specific TCRs reportedly recognize variant regions that carry no mutations.

Assay used: immunoSEQ multiplex PCR; TCRdb lists only in-frame clones, some missing. This table has around 26,000 clones, approximately 88% appearing once. The source of this sequence is an adult who received the AZD1222 COVID-19 vaccine. This sequence joins TRBV3-1 (or the pseudogene TRBV3-2) and TRBJ1-1, with no clear D. The source material was peripheral blood, sampled 28 days after the second AZD1222 dose. The CDR3 DNA is TGTGCCAGCAGCCAGATTAGTCGGCTTGGGGCTTTCTTT. This sequence encodes CASSQISRLGAFF.